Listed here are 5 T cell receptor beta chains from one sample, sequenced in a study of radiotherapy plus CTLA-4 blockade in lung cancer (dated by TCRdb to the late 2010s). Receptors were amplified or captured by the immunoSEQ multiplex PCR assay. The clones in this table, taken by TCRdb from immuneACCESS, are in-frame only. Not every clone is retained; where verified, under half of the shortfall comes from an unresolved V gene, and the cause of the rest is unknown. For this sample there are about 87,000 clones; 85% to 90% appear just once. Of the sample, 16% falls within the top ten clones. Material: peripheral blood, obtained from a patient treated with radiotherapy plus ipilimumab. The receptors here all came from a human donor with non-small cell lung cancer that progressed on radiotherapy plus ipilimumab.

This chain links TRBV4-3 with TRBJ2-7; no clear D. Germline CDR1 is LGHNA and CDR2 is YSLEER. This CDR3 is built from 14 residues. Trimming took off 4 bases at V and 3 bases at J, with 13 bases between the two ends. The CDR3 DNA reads TGCGCCAGCAGCCTGGGGTCAGGCAGCTACGAGCAGTACTTC. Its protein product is CASSLGSGSYEQYF.

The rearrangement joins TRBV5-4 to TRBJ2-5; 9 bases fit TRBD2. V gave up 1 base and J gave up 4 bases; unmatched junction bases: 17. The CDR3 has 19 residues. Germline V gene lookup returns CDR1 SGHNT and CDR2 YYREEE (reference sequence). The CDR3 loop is CASSLKGASGAQGGETQYF. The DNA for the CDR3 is TGTGCCAGCAGCTTGAAAGGAGCTAGCGGGGCCCAGGGGGGAGAGACCCAGTACTTC.

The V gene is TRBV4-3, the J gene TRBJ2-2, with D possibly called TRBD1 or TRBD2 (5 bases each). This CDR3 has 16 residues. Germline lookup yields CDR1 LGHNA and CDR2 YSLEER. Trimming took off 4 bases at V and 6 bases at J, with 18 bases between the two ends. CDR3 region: CASSPRGSRVPGELFF. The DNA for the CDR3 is TGCGCCAGCAGCCCTCGGGGCTCCAGGGTACCCGGGGAGCTGTTTTTT.

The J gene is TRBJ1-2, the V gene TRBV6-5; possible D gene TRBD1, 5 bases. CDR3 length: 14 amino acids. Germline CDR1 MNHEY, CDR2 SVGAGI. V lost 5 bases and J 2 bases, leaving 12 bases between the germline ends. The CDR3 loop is CASSEEAGNYGYTF. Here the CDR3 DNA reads TGTGCCAGCAGTGAAGAGGCAGGGAACTATGGCTACACCTTC.

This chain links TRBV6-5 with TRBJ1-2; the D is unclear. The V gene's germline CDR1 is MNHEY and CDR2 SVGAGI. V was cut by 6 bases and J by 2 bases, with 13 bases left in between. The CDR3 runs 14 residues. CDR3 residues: CASRSPDGNYGYTF. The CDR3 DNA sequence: TGTGCCAGCAGATCCCCGGACGGAAACTATGGCTACACCTTC.